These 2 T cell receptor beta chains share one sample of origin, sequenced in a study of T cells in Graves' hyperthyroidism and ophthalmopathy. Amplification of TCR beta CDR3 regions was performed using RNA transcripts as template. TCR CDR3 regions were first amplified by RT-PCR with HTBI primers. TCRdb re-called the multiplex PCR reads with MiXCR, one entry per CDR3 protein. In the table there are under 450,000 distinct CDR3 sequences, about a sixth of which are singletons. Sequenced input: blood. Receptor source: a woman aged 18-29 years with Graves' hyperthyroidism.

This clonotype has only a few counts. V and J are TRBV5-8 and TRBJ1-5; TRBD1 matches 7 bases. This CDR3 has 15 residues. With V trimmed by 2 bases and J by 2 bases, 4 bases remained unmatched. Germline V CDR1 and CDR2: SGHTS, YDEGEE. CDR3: CASSLQGRGNQPQHF. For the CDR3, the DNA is TGTGCCAGCAGCTTACAGGGGAGGGGCAATCAGCCCCAGCATTTT.

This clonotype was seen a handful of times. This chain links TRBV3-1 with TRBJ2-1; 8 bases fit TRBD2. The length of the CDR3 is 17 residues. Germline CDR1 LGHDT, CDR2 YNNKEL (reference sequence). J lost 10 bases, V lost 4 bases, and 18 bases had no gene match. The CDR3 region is CASSPTFGSGVPREQFF. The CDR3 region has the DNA TGTGCCAGCAGCCCCACATTCGGTAGCGGGGTGCCTAGGGAGCAGTTCTTC.